This T cell receptor (beta chain) was sequenced during a study of technical replicates of blood from a handful of donors. The table came from immunoSEQ multiplex PCR; TCRdb's copy has only in-frame clones and leaves some out. The top ten clones hold 4.1% of a sample with about 34,000 clones, just over 90% of them seen once. This CDR3 region has 16 residues. Germline V gives CDR1 ENHRY, CDR2 SYGVKD. V lost 6 bases and J lost 4; bases outside the gene matches: 14. The V call is TRBV10-3, the J call TRBJ2-5; the match to TRBD1 covers 7 bases. The source material was PBMCs. The source of this sequence is a human donor in good health. Some clones in this sample may be carry-over from other donors' samples. The CDR3 region has the DNA TGTGCCATCAGGGATTCGACGCAGGGGGTGACAGAGACCCAGTACTTC. This codes for CAIRDSTQGVTETQYF.